This record looks at one TCR beta chain sequence and its context. The data stem from a study of CD8 T cells in Susac syndrome. The V and J ends lost 1 base and 0 bases respectively, with 12 bases between them. This CDR3 spans 15 amino acids. Looked up from germline, CDR1 is GTSNPN and CDR2 is SVGIG (reference sequence). After extraction with the RNeasy kit, roughly 0.45 to 1 ug of the RNA was reverse transcribed using random hexamers. One entry per CDR3 protein, called by TCRdb with MiXCR from the immunoSEQ multiplex PCR reads. The sample comprises a few hundred thousand distinct CDR3 sequences, less than 95% of which are singletons, and 0.15% to 0.2% rests with the top ten.

The specimen sequenced was CD4+ T cells from PBMCs. The chain joins TRBV30 to TRBJ1-1; D not resolved. This clonotype originated in a human donor with Susac syndrome. The CDR3 DNA reads TGTGCCTGGAGTGGGACGATCCCTATGAACACTGAAGCTTTCTTT. It translates to CAWSGTIPMNTEAFF.